This T cell receptor (beta chain) was identified during a study of cytomegalovirus exposure and HLA in healthy donors (dated by TCRdb to the late 2010s). Concerning the study at large: According to a later analysis, the 120 validation repertoires were produced on the same platform as the 700 or so repertoires of the first cohort. The study aimed to test whether signatures of past pathogen exposure could be identified by cataloging public T cell receptors. A separate validation cohort of 100 to 150 different subjects was used in addition to the 666-subject first cohort. To predict cytomegalovirus infection status, the study brought together high-throughput TCR immunosequencing, statistical association of individual TCRs with disease status, and machine learning.

This clone has a single count. Its antigen specificity is not known. Base qualities are not recorded, but no much larger clone differs from it by a single base. Libraries were constructed by the immunoSEQ multiplex PCR assay. In the paper's pipeline: To diagnose cytomegalovirus status from the catalog of TCR beta chain sequences, a statistical classification framework was built. Held by TCRdb, this immuneACCESS table contains in-frame sequences only and omits some clones. Under half of the omission traces to an unresolved V gene where checked; the cause of the rest is unknown. V, J and clone size reflect that table, while D and trimming were determined from the DNA. For this sample the table gives about 130,000 clones, of which about 93% were detected only once. The ten top clones hold 1% to 1.5% of the sample. Results the study describes overall, beyond this receptor: A total of around 150 TCR beta chains were listed by the study as associated with cytomegalovirus. A few of the identified cytomegalovirus-associated TCR beta chains were confirmed in vitro to be specific for cytomegalovirus antigens. A later analysis found that TCRs clustered in the first cohort also tended to co-occur in the roughly 120 validation repertoires, with 94% of cluster scores above 0. In both the original and validation cohorts, the classifier was reported to diagnose cytomegalovirus status with high specificity and sensitivity. While some public TCRs were present in many individuals, most TCR sequences turned up only very rarely across donors. The authors suggested that the approach could potentially be generalized to other disease states and immunological phenotypes. All 120 or so repertoires were used to score co-occurrence in the validation cohort in a later analysis, because that analysis had no HLA typing for the cohort.

The CDR3 has 15 amino acids, counting the end cysteine and phenylalanine. The sequence is cut down to CDR3 DNA, 45 bases in frame from base 1. Sequences MNHEY (CDR1) and SVGAGI (CDR2) are obtained from the germline V gene. V loses 0 bases at its end and J loses 7 bases; junction bases beyond the gene matches: 4. The donors were included in the validation cohort of over a hundred subjects, a group kept apart from the roughly 730-subject first cohort. The sequence was obtained from a young woman in good health and CMV-seronegative. Recombination linked TRBV6-5 to TRBJ2-1, and TRBD2 matches 9 of the central bases. The specimen sequenced was PBMCs. Read as DNA, the sequence is TGTGCCAGCAGTTACTCGGCGGGAGGGCCTAATGAGCAGTTCTTC. Translated, it reads CASSYSAGGPNEQFF.